Reported below is one T cell receptor (beta chain). Each subset's genomic DNA was shared equally among a number of immunoSEQ plates. The data were produced by immunoSEQ multiplex PCR, yet TCRdb's version contains in-frame clones alone and is incomplete. The table includes about 2 million clones, 85% to 95% detected once. There are 15 residues in the CDR3. Trimming stripped 5 bases from V and 0 bases from J, with 12 bases between. Germline V gene sequence: CDR1 ENHRY, CDR2 SYGVKD. These data belong to a study of shared clonotypes between healthy human individuals. Whole-study context: Researchers assigned three CD4 naive, three CD4 memory, two CD8 naive and one CD8 memory plate to each donor.

The sequenced material came from naive CD4+ T cells sorted from blood. Noted subset: CD45RA+ positively selected. The source of this sequence is a man between 18 and 29 years old in good health. J is TRBJ2-3 and V is TRBV10-3; a weak D match, TRBD1 (5 bases). This CDR3 is CAISLTATSTDTQYF. For the CDR3, the DNA is TGTGCCATCAGTCTGACAGCCACTAGCACAGATACGCAGTATTTT.